The source of this T cell receptor (beta chain) is a study of T cells after yellow fever vaccination. TCRdb recomputed calls from the 5' RACE reads with MiXCR, one row per CDR3 protein. The table has just under 600,000 distinct CDR3 sequences, approximately 15% seen once. The germline V gene encodes CDR1 SGHTA and CDR2 FQGNSA. The length of the CDR3 is 17 residues. Trimming stripped 5 bases from V and 0 bases from J, with 20 bases between. Source: PBMCs, taken on the day of the yellow fever booster vaccination. This chain connects TRBV7-2 to TRBJ2-7; maybe TRBD1 (6 bases). The origin of this receptor is a man younger than 40 who received the YFV17D yellow fever vaccine. Written as DNA, the CDR3 is TGTGCCAGCAGCGCGTTTTCTTCAGGGGCCAGCTCCTACGAGCAGTACTTC. The encoded protein is CASSAFSSGASSYEQYF.